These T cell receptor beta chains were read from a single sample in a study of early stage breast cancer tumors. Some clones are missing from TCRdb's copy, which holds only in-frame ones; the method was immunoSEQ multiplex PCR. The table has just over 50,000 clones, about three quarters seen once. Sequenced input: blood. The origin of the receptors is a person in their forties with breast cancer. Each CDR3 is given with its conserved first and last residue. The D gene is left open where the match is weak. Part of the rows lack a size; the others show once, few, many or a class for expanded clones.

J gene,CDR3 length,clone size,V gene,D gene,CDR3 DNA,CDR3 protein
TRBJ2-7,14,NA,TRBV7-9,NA,TGTGCCAGCAGCCCATCTCCGCCCCGTTACGAGCAGTACTTC,CASSPSPPRYEQYF
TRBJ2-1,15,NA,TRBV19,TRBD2,TGTGCCAGTAGTATAGAGGCCGGGAGGGTGAATGAGCAGTTCTTC,CASSIEAGRVNEQFF
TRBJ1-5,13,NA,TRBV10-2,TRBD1,TGCGCCAGCGGCCGGGACAGAAATCAGCCCCAGCATTTT,CASGRDRNQPQHF
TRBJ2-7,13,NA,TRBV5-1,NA,TGCGCCAGCAGCTTGTCGGGGAATTACGAGCAGTACTTC,CASSLSGNYEQYF
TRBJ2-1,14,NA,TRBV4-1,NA,TGCGCCAGCAGCCAAGCGGCTAGAGACAATGAGCAGTTCTTC,CASSQAARDNEQFF
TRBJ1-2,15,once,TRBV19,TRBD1,TGTGCCAGTAGTATATCGGCCAGGGGGCCGAATGGCTACACCTTC,CASSISARGPNGYTF
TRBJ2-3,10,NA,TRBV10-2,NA,TGCGCCAGCTCGGGGGATACGCAGTATTTT,CASSGDTQYF
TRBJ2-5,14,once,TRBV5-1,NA,TGCGCCAGCAGCTTGGCCGGGGGAGGAGAGACCCAGTACTTC,CASSLAGGGETQYF
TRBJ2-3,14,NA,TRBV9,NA,TGTGCCAGCAGCGCCACACTTCGCACAGATACGCAGTATTTT,CASSATLRTDTQYF
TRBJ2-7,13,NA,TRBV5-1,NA,TGCGCCAGCAGCCGACAGAACCACTACGAGCAGTACTTC,CASSRQNHYEQYF
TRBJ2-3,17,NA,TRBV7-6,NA,TGTGCCAGCAGCTGGCAGGGGCCGACATACAGCACAGATACGCAGTATTTT,CASSWQGPTYSTDTQYF
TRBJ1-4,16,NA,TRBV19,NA,TGTGCCAGTAGCCGACCCTCGGGGTTACCTAATGAAAAACTGTTTTTT,CASSRPSGLPNEKLFF
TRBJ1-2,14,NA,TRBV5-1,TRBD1,TGCGCCAGCAGTTACGGACAGGGAAGCTATGGCTACACCTTC,CASSYGQGSYGYTF
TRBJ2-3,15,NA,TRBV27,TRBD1,TGTGCCAGCAGTCCCGGACAGGGCAACACAGATACGCAGTATTTT,CASSPGQGNTDTQYF
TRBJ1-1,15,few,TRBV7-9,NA,TGTGCCAGCAGCTTGACAGGAGTAGGGGACACTGAAGCTTTCTTT,CASSLTGVGDTEAFF
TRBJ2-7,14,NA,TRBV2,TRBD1,TGTGCCAGCATTCGGGGACAGGGGACCTACGAGCAGTACTTC,CASIRGQGTYEQYF
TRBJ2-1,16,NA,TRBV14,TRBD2,TGTGCCAGCAGCCAGGGACTAGCGGGGTTCCCCAATGAGCAGTTCTTC,CASSQGLAGFPNEQFF
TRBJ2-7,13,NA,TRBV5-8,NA,TGTGCCAGCAGCTTGGCCCGGCTCGGCGAGCAGTACTTC,CASSLARLGEQYF
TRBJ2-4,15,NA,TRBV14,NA,TGTGCCAGCAGCCAGCCCGGGGGCAGAGTAAACATTCAGTACTTC,CASSQPGGRVNIQYF
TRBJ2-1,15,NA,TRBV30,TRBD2,TGTGCCTGGAGTGTAATAGCGGGAGGGCCTGGTTGGCAGTTCTTC,CAWSVIAGGPGWQFF
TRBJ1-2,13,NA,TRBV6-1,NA,TGTGCCAGCAGCCTCGACAGGACCGATGGCTACACCTTC,CASSLDRTDGYTF
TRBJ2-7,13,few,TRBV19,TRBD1,TGTGCCAGTAGCGACAGGGGGTCCTACGAGCAGTACTTC,CASSDRGSYEQYF
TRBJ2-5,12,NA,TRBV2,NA,TGTGCCAGCCGTGCACAGGGCGTGACCCAGTACTTC,CASRAQGVTQYF
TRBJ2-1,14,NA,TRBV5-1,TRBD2,TGCGCCAGCAGCTCGGGACTAGCGAAGGCTGAGCAGTTCTTC,CASSSGLAKAEQFF